The clone carrying this T cell receptor beta chain appeared a few times. The CDR3 consists of 17 residues. Per the germline V gene, CDR1 is SGHTA and CDR2 is FQGTGA. With 2 bases clipped from V and 4 bases from J, the junction kept 11 bases outside the gene matches. TCRdb passed the RT-PCR reads through MiXCR, listing each CDR3 protein once. The data hold about 700,000 distinct CDR3 sequences, with around 14% observed a single time. The sample was memory CD4+ T cells from blood. The gene calls are TRBV7-3 and TRBJ2-5, with 9 bases matching TRBD2. The TCR originated in a female donor in good health, serving as a healthy control. The CDR3 nucleotides read TGTGCCAGCAGCTTAGGTTACGCGGGAGGGCCAGGAGAGACCCAGTACTTC. Translated, it gives CASSLGYAGGPGETQYF.